This is a list of T cell receptor beta chains from one sample in a study of control samples from healthy donors and cancer patients. Repertoires were generated with immunoSEQ multiplex PCR, while TCRdb's copy carries only in-frame clones and drops some. The sample includes under 65,000 clones, 90% seen only once; the top ten take 1.2%. The material sequenced was PBMCs. The receptors here all came from a woman aged 45 to 65 with colorectal cancer. Each CDR3 is given with its conserved first and last residue. A D gene is named only where the DNA matches it firmly. For some rows the clone size is stated as once, few or many, or as a class when expanded; others skip it.

len	v_gene	abundance	d_gene	j_gene	CDR3aa	CDR3nt
14	TRBV19	NA	NA	TRBJ1-5	CASSATESNQPQHF	TGTGCCAGTAGTGCCACTGAGAGCAATCAGCCCCAGCATTTT
15	TRBV21-1	NA	NA	TRBJ1-2	CASSKGDSANYGYTF	TGTGCCAGCAGCAAAGGCGACAGCGCCAACTATGGCTACACCTTC
19	TRBV7-2	once	NA	TRBJ2-1	CASSSPPEPGRSARHEQFF	TGTGCCAGCAGCTCCCCACCGGAGCCGGGACGAAGCGCTCGCCATGAGCAGTTCTTC
16	TRBV5-5	NA	TRBD2	TRBJ2-1	CASSLPSGGAYNEQFF	TGTGCCAGCAGCTTGCCCAGCGGGGGGGCTTACAATGAGCAGTTCTTC
12	TRBV3-1/TRBV3-2	NA	NA	TRBJ2-5	CASSRLVETQYF	TGTGCCAGCAGCCGCCTGGTGGAGACCCAGTACTTC
15	TRBV6-2/TRBV6-3	once	NA	TRBJ1-6	CASSRDVADNSPLHF	TGTGCCAGCAGCCGTGATGTCGCAGATAATTCACCCCTCCACTTT
15	TRBV25-1	NA	NA	TRBJ1-2	CASSEGSGRTYGYTF	TGTGCCAGCAGTGAAGGTAGCGGACGGACCTATGGCTACACCTTC
14	TRBV5-1	NA	NA	TRBJ2-7	CASYPGDGAYEQYF	TGCGCCAGCTACCCAGGGGACGGAGCCTACGAGCAGTACTTC
16	TRBV3-1/TRBV3-2	NA	TRBD1	TRBJ1-1	CASSQTDRGRGTEAFF	TGTGCCAGCAGCCAGACAGACAGGGGAAGGGGCACTGAAGCTTTCTTT
16	TRBV4-1	NA	TRBD1	TRBJ1-1	CASSQVGQGMGTEAFF	TGCGCCAGCAGCCAAGTGGGACAGGGCATGGGCACTGAAGCTTTCTTT
13	TRBV5-1	NA	NA	TRBJ1-2	CASSLDRLYGYTF	TGCGCCAGCAGCTTGGACAGGCTCTATGGCTACACCTTC
15	TRBV11-2	NA	NA	TRBJ2-1	CASSLKGQSYNEQFF	TGTGCCAGCAGCTTAAAGGGGCAGAGCTACAATGAGCAGTTCTTC
14	TRBV5-1	NA	TRBD1	TRBJ2-1	CASRRQGDPNEQFF	TGCGCCAGCCGAAGACAGGGGGACCCTAATGAGCAGTTCTTC
17	TRBV7-9	NA	NA	TRBJ1-1	CASSWGILVDKDTEAFF	TGTGCCAGCAGCTGGGGTATATTGGTAGACAAGGACACTGAAGCTTTCTTT
12	TRBV3-1/TRBV3-2	NA	TRBD1	TRBJ1-2	CASSPNRGGYTF	TGTGCCAGCAGCCCCAACAGGGGGGGCTACACCTTC
14	TRBV7-9	NA	NA	TRBJ2-7	CASSSTQGSYEQYF	TGTGCCAGCAGCTCAACACAGGGTTCCTACGAGCAGTACTTC
17	TRBV9	NA	NA	TRBJ2-1	CASSGSRRSFATNEQFF	TGTGCCAGCAGCGGCAGCAGGCGATCCTTCGCGACCAATGAGCAGTTCTTC
13	TRBV28	NA	NA	TRBJ1-5	CASRDRFNQPQHF	TGTGCCAGCAGGGACCGTTTCAATCAGCCCCAGCATTTT
13	TRBV19	NA	NA	TRBJ2-3	CASSTGPPDTQYF	TGTGCCAGTAGTACAGGGCCCCCCGATACGCAGTATTTT